This T cell receptor (beta chain) was obtained from a study of T cell changes during pregnancy in multiple sclerosis. TCRdb keeps only in-frame clones here, not all; method: immunoSEQ multiplex PCR. The sample includes under 60,000 clones, about 90% of them seen just once. This clone was seen only once. Germline V lookup: CDR1 SGHDT, CDR2 YYEEEE. This CDR3 has 15 amino acids. The trim removed 1 base at V and 0 bases at J, leaving 4 bases unmatched. Material: CD4+ T cells from peripheral blood mononuclear cells, obtained in the second trimester of pregnancy. The TCR originated in a female donor in good health, enrolled as a control in a pregnancy study. This chain joins TRBV5-6 and TRBJ2-7; 7 nucleotides line up with TRBD1. CDR3 residues: CASSLRGGLSYEQYF. CDR3 sequence (DNA): TGTGCCAGCAGCTTGAGAGGGGGCCTCTCCTACGAGCAGTACTTC.